The 18 T cell receptor beta chains given below trace back to one sample, sequenced in a study of T cell changes during pregnancy in multiple sclerosis (dated by TCRdb to about 2019). Libraries were prepared through the immunoSEQ multiplex PCR assay. The clones in this table, taken by TCRdb from immuneACCESS, are in-frame only. Not every clone is retained; where verified, under half of the shortfall comes from an unresolved V gene, and the cause of the rest is unknown. For this sample the table gives around 44,000 clones, of which about 87% were detected only once. The leading ten clones occupy more than 0.95% of the sample. Sample: CD4+ T cells from peripheral blood mononuclear cells, taken in the second trimester of pregnancy. The receptors stem from a female donor with multiple sclerosis, enrolled in a pregnancy study.

The CDR3 region is CASSQTPPGFRGYTF. Here the CDR3 DNA reads TGCGCCAGCAGCCAAACCCCTCCAGGGTTTCGGGGCTACACCTTC. The V call is TRBV4-3, the J call TRBJ1-2, with a weak D call TRBD1 (5 bases). Trimming removed 2 bases from V and 8 bases from J, with 18 bases in between. CDR3 length equals 15 residues. Germline V gene lookup returns CDR1 LGHNA and CDR2 YSLEER.

The chain links TRBV16 to TRBJ2-1, with 11 bases identical to TRBD1. J lost 9 bases, V lost 0 bases, and 4 bases had no gene match. There are 15 residues in the CDR3. Looked up from germline, CDR1 is KGHSY and CDR2 is FQNENV. For the CDR3, the DNA is TGTGCCAGCAGCCAATCGGGACAGGGGGTAGGTGAGCAGTTCTTC. Its translation is CASSQSGQGVGEQFF.

This chain uses TRBV27 with TRBJ2-7, with D maybe TRBD1 (5 bases). CDR3 length: 12 residues. Per germline, CDR1 MNHEY and CDR2 SMNVEV (reference sequence). Trimming stripped 1 base from V and 6 bases from J, with 7 bases between. Here the CDR3 DNA reads TGTGCCAGCAGTTTATTTGGGGCCGAGCAGTACTTC. Translation: CASSLFGAEQYF.

The chain has TRBV5-6 and TRBJ1-1; the D gene is possibly TRBD1 (5 bases). Germline V gene data show CDR1 as SGHDT and CDR2 as YYEEEE. Trimming pared 4 bases from V and 0 bases from J, leaving 16 bases between. This CDR3 comprises 16 residues. DNA for the CDR3: TGTGCCAGCAGCAGTACCGACAGACCCATGAACACTGAAGCTTTCTTT. Residues: CASSSTDRPMNTEAFF.

For the CDR3, the DNA is TGTGCCAGCAGCTTAACGGGAGGTGTTTCCTACGAGCAGTACTTC. This codes for CASSLTGGVSYEQYF. V usage is TRBV28 and J usage is TRBJ2-7; 7 nucleotides align to TRBD2. With V trimmed by 6 bases and J by 1 base, 9 bases remained unmatched. Per germline, CDR1 MDHEN and CDR2 SYDVKM. The CDR3 consists of 15 residues. The full variable domain, rest sourced from reference TRBV28 and TRBJ2-7, is DVKVTQSSRYLVKRTGEKVFLECVQDMDHENMFWYRQDPGLGLRLIYFSYDVKMKEKGDIPEGYSVSREKKERFSLILESASTNQTSMYLCASSLTGGVSYEQYFGPGTRLTVT.

This chain uses TRBV6-5 with TRBJ1-3; TRBD1 might be the D (6 bases). Germline-derived CDR1 and CDR2 are MNHEY and SVGAGI. The CDR3 is made up of 15 amino acids. V lost 4 bases, J lost 2 bases, and 12 bases lay in between. For the CDR3, the DNA is TGTGCCAGCAGTTTTGGACAGAGCGCTGGAAACACCATATATTTT. It specifies CASSFGQSAGNTIYF.

The chain carries TRBV30 and TRBJ2-3; D unclear. V lost 0 bases, J lost 0 bases, and 10 bases lay in between. CDR1 and CDR2 (germline): GTSNPN, SVGIG (reference sequence). This CDR3 is 15 amino acids long. The CDR3, as DNA: TGTGCCTGGAGTGTAGTGGGCCCCAGCACAGATACGCAGTATTTT. Amino acids: CAWSVVGPSTDTQYF. Full variable domain (missing parts from reference TRBV30 and TRBJ2-3): SQTIHQWPATLVQPVGSPLSLECTVEGTSNPNLYWYRQAAGRGLQLLFYSVGIGQISSEVPQNLSASRPQDRQFILSSKKLLLSDSGFYLCAWSVVGPSTDTQYFGPGTRLTVL.

The chain recombines TRBV11-2 with TRBJ1-2, with a weak D call TRBD1 (5 bases). V was clipped by 5 bases and J by 9 bases, with 16 bases between them. Germline CDR1 SGHAT, CDR2 FQNNGV. The CDR3 has 13 amino acids. The CDR3 here is CASSHLQGASYTF. The DNA for the CDR3 is TGTGCCAGCAGCCACTTACAAGGGGCGAGCTACACCTTC.

V gene TRBV9 combines with J gene TRBJ2-2; D is uncertain. The CDR3 covers 12 residues. CDR1 SGDLS and CDR2 YYNGEE come from the germline V gene. V shed 1 base and J shed 6 bases, with 4 bases lying between them. CDR3 protein: CASSVSSGELFF. The CDR3 region has the DNA TGTGCCAGCAGCGTATCCTCCGGGGAGCTGTTTTTT.

This chain joins TRBV5-4 and TRBJ2-1, with TRBD2 as a possible D gene (6 bases). The CDR3 has 15 amino acids. CDR1 SGHNT and CDR2 YYREEE come from the germline V gene (reference sequence). With 2 bases removed from V and 2 bases from J, the gap between germline ends came to 11 bases. CDR3 bases: TGTGCCAGCAGCTTTGGAGGGAACGCCTACAATGAGCAGTTCTTC. Protein product: CASSFGGNAYNEQFF.

The gene calls are TRBV18 and TRBJ1-1; D gene unclear. The CDR3 totals 15 residues. V lost 3 bases and J lost 1, with 12 bases in between. Germline values: CDR1 KGHSH, CDR2 LQKENI. In nucleotides, the CDR3 is TGTGCCAGCTCACCTGACGCGGGTGGGAACACTGAAGCTTTCTTT. Translated, it gives CASSPDAGGNTEAFF.

This clone rates as medium-sized. The chain recombines TRBV19 with TRBJ1-2, with D perhaps TRBD1 (6 bases). Germline lookup yields CDR1 LNHDA and CDR2 SQIVND (reference sequence). Trimming pared 7 bases from V and 7 bases from J, leaving 19 bases between. The length of the CDR3 is 14 residues. The CDR3 DNA reads TGTGCCAGTACCAACCAGGCAGGGGCCGGTGGCTACACCTTC. It encodes CASTNQAGAGGYTF.

The chain joins TRBV4-1 to TRBJ1-1, with TRBD1 as a possible D gene (6 bases). V shed 0 bases and J shed 6 bases, with 17 bases lying between them. This CDR3 is 16 amino acids long. Germline V gene lookup returns CDR1 MGHRA and CDR2 YSYEKL. CDR3 in DNA: TGCGCCAGCAGCCAAGATCCCGGGCACAGGGTCGCTGAAGCTTTCTTT. Residues: CASSQDPGHRVAEAFF.

CDR3 loop: CASSILAGSTGELFF. The CDR3 DNA sequence: TGTGCCAGTAGTATCTTAGCGGGATCCACCGGGGAGCTGTTTTTT. The rearrangement uses TRBV19 and TRBJ2-2; TRBD2 matches 8 bases. This CDR3 comprises 15 residues. The trim removed 3 bases at V and 4 bases at J, leaving 4 bases unmatched. The germline V gene encodes CDR1 LNHDA and CDR2 SQIVND (reference sequence).

This clone was found once. The chain combines TRBV7-9 with TRBJ2-5; 8 bases are a match to TRBD2. The CDR3 covers 14 residues. CDR1 is SEHNR and CDR2 is FQNEAQ in the germline V gene (reference sequence). The ends lost 4 bases at V and 4 bases at J; junction bases unmatched: 5. The CDR3 protein is CASSSQAGVETQYF. CDR3 in DNA: TGTGCCAGCAGCTCGCAAGCGGGAGTAGAGACCCAGTACTTC.

The CDR3 loop reads CATGGQSAYGYTF. The CDR3 DNA sequence: TGTGCCACCGGCGGACAGTCGGCCTATGGCTACACCTTC. The chain uses TRBV2 and TRBJ1-2; a possible D gene is TRBD1 (6 bases). Looked up from germline, CDR1 is SNHLY and CDR2 is FYNNEI. V lost 10 bases and J lost 4, with 16 bases in between. The CDR3 contains 13 residues.

The chain links TRBV27 to TRBJ1-2, with D maybe TRBD1 (5 bases). The CDR3 loop spans 13 amino acids. Trimming took 2 bases from V and 4 from J, leaving 8 bases between them. Germline CDR1 reads MNHEY; CDR2 reads SMNVEV (reference sequence). The CDR3 sequence: CASSLAGRYGYTF. In DNA form, the CDR3 reads TGTGCCAGCAGTTTAGCAGGGCGCTATGGCTACACCTTC.

The chain is built from TRBV9 and TRBJ1-2; tentatively, D is TRBD1 (5 bases). V was clipped by 2 bases and J by 6 bases, with 14 bases between them. The CDR3 covers 14 residues. CDR1 SGDLS and CDR2 YYNGEE come from the germline V gene. The CDR3, as DNA: TGTGCCAGCAGCGTGGGGCCCAACCTTGATGGCTACACCTTC. As protein: CASSVGPNLDGYTF.